The 22 T cell receptor beta chains in this list originate from one sample, sequenced in a study of T-cell reconstitution after alpha-beta-depleted transplantation in children. Molecular barcoding with unique molecular identifiers was used for the TCRbeta library. Each CDR3 protein gets one entry after TCRdb re-called the PCR reads with MiXCR. The repertoire holds around 400,000 distinct CDR3 sequences, with approximately 10% as singletons. The specimen was PBMCs from the stem cell graft donor, collected from the stem cell graft. The receptor set was obtained from a human donor who donated a stem cell graft to a child with acute myeloid leukemia.

In its sample, this clonotype was seen a few times. The chain has TRBV27 and TRBJ2-3; D remains ambiguous. Trimming removed 1 base at V and 4 bases at J, with 15 bases between. This CDR3 region has 16 residues. Germline assignment: CDR1 MNHEY and CDR2 SMNVEV (reference sequence). CDR3 sequence reads: CASSLWVAPGPDTQYF. The CDR3, as DNA: TGTGCCAGCAGTTTATGGGTGGCCCCTGGGCCAGATACGCAGTATTTT.

This clonotype was detected only a few times. This chain uses TRBV20-1 with TRBJ2-7; D is possibly TRBD2 (6 bases). Per germline, CDR1 DFQATT and CDR2 SNEGSKA (reference sequence). The CDR3 is made up of 13 amino acids. V was pared by 3 bases and J by 2 bases, with 11 bases between. The CDR3: CSASRESTYEQYF. In nucleotides, the CDR3 is TGCAGTGCTAGTCGGGAGTCAACCTACGAGCAGTACTTC.

This clonotype has only a few counts. The V call is TRBV7-9, the J call TRBJ1-1, with D uncertain. The germline V gene encodes CDR1 SEHNR and CDR2 FQNEAQ (reference sequence). V was shortened by 4 bases and J by 6 bases, with 12 bases between the two germline ends. The CDR3 totals 13 residues. Here the CDR3 reads CASSSVGGPEAFF. In nucleotides, the CDR3 is TGTGCCAGCAGCTCCGTGGGCGGTCCTGAAGCTTTCTTT.

The chain has TRBV5-8 and TRBJ1-5; the D gene is possibly TRBD1 (5 bases). Per germline, CDR1 SGHTS and CDR2 YDEGEE. This CDR3 contains 15 residues. The V and J ends lost 3 bases and 1 base respectively, with 11 bases between them. CDR3 in DNA: TGTGCCAGCAGCTGGCAGGGACTGAGCAATCAGCCCCAGCATTTT. As protein: CASSWQGLSNQPQHF.

This sequence joins TRBV25-1 and TRBJ1-1; the D is unclear. This CDR3 spans 13 amino acids. Trimming removed 4 bases from V and 4 bases from J, with 10 bases in between. Germline CDR1 reads MGHDK; CDR2 reads SYGVNS. CDR3 bases: TGTGCCAGCAGTGTAACGGCGGGCACTGAAGCTTTCTTT. It yields the protein CASSVTAGTEAFF.

This clonotype came up a few times. V gene TRBV7-2 combines with J gene TRBJ1-1; 8 bases agree with TRBD1. V lost 5 bases and J lost 1; bases outside the gene matches: 6. Germline CDR1 reads SGHTA; CDR2 reads FQGNSA. This CDR3 region has 15 residues. CDR3 coding DNA: TGTGCCAGCAGCAAGACAGGGGCGACGAACACTGAAGCTTTCTTT. Translated: CASSKTGATNTEAFF.

This clonotype was counted only a few times. The chain couples TRBV5-1 to TRBJ2-3, with 9 positions matching TRBD2. The CDR3 length is 16 residues. The trim removed 4 bases at V and 2 bases at J, leaving 8 bases unmatched. Germline V gene lookup returns CDR1 SGHRS and CDR2 YFSETQ. The CDR3 is CASSPGGTSFTDTQYF. The CDR3, as DNA: TGCGCCAGCAGCCCCGGTGGGACTAGCTTCACAGATACGCAGTATTTT.

This clonotype was counted a few times. V gene TRBV20-1 combines with J gene TRBJ2-1; 7 bases are shared with TRBD2. CDR1 and CDR2 (germline): DFQATT, SNEGSKA (reference sequence). V dropped 3 bases and J dropped 4; count of bases not matched to a gene: 0. This CDR3 comprises 12 residues. CDR3: CSASGRYNEQFF. The CDR3 DNA is TGCAGTGCTAGCGGGAGGTACAATGAGCAGTTCTTC.

This clonotype was seen a handful of times. CDR3 protein: CASSPLQRGGLDTQYF. CDR3 coding DNA: TGTGCCAGCAGCCCACTACAGCGGGGGGGCTTGGATACGCAGTATTTT. The chain has TRBV7-6 and TRBJ2-3; 10 bases fit TRBD2. CDR3 length: 16 residues. CDR1 is SGHVS, CDR2 FNYEAQ, per germline. Trimming at V came to 5 bases and at J to 6 bases, leaving 11 bases not matched to a gene.

The CDR3 here is CSVRPTGDYEQYF. The CDR3 DNA reads TGCAGCGTCCGGCCAACGGGCGATTACGAGCAGTACTTC. The gene calls are TRBV29-1 and TRBJ2-7; D gene unclear. The germline V and J ends were trimmed by 6 bases and 4 bases, with 16 bases remaining between them. Germline loops: CDR1 SQVTM, CDR2 ANQGSEA. This CDR3 region has 13 residues.

This clonotype was counted many times. This chain connects TRBV20-1 to TRBJ2-3; either TRBD1 or TRBD2 may supply D (5 bases each). This CDR3 is 12 amino acids long. Deletions cut 6 bases from V and 4 bases from J, with 11 bases between. From germline, CDR1 is DFQATT and CDR2 SNEGSKA (reference sequence). CDR3 in amino acids: CSAGALADTQYF. In nucleotides, the CDR3 is TGCAGTGCCGGGGCGTTAGCAGATACGCAGTATTTT.

This clonotype was detected a few times. This rearrangement joins TRBV20-1 to TRBJ2-5; 8 bases are shared with TRBD2. With V trimmed by 3 bases and J by 6 bases, 12 bases remained unmatched. CDR1 and CDR2 from the germline V gene are DFQATT and SNEGSKA (reference sequence). The CDR3 runs 15 residues. The CDR3 protein is CSASGSGGAEKTQYF. The CDR3 DNA reads as TGCAGTGCTAGTGGGTCCGGGGGGGCCGAGAAGACCCAGTACTTC.

This clonotype was picked up many times. The chain couples TRBV12-3 or TRBV12-4 to TRBJ1-3; a possible D gene is TRBD1 (5 bases). The V end lost 3 bases, the J end lost 2 bases, and 8 bases lay between the germline ends. The CDR3 loop spans 14 amino acids. The CDR3 region has the DNA TGTGCCAGCAGTTTTGGGGGGGCTGGAAACACCATATATTTT. This translates into CASSFGGAGNTIYF.

V gene TRBV6-2 or TRBV6-3 combines with J gene TRBJ2-1; D ambiguous. The CDR3 is made up of 12 amino acids. V shed 6 bases and J shed 11 bases, with 14 bases lying between them. Germline CDR1 and CDR2: MNHEY and SVGEGT. The DNA of the CDR3 is TGTGCCAGCAGCGTAGTTCACCTTAAGCAGTTCTTC. Residues: CASSVVHLKQFF.

The chain recombines TRBV3-1 with TRBJ2-7, with 8 bases matching TRBD2. V shed 11 bases and J 2 bases; nucleotides not matched to a gene: 8. This CDR3 contains 13 residues. CDR1 is LGHDT and CDR2 is YNNKEL in the germline V gene (reference sequence). Written as DNA, the CDR3 is TGTGCCTCAGCGGATAGCGGGACCTACGAGCAGTACTTC. This translates into CASADSGTYEQYF.

This clonotype came up a few times. This chain links TRBV24-1 with TRBJ2-5; D unresolved. This CDR3 spans 13 amino acids. Germline V gives CDR1 KGHDR, CDR2 SFDVKD. V shed 3 bases and J shed 0 bases, with 4 bases lying between them. CDR3 sequence reads: CATSDGHQETQYF. The CDR3, as DNA: TGTGCCACCAGTGATGGTCACCAAGAGACCCAGTACTTC.

The chain recombines TRBV7-9 with TRBJ2-1; 8 positions agree with TRBD2. Germline CDR1 reads SEHNR; CDR2 reads FQNEAQ (reference sequence). The CDR3 consists of 16 residues. V trimming: 1 base; J trimming: 5 bases; junction bases outside the gene matches: 7. The DNA for the CDR3 is TGTGCCAGCAGCTTAGTGCGGCTAGCGGGCGACAATGAGCAGTTCTTC. Translation gives CASSLVRLAGDNEQFF.

This clonotype was seen ten or more times. The chain has TRBV20-1 and TRBJ2-3; possibly TRBD2 for D (6 bases). The V gene's germline CDR1 is DFQATT and CDR2 SNEGSKA (reference sequence). V lost 4 bases to trimming and J lost 3 bases, with 8 bases between them. This CDR3 spans 12 amino acids. CDR3: CSAMAGTDTQYF. The CDR3 nucleotides are TGCAGTGCTATGGCGGGGACAGATACGCAGTATTTT.

The chain recombines TRBV18 with TRBJ1-5, with TRBD1 matching 9 bases. The CDR3 runs to 16 residues. The germline gives CDR1 KGHSH, CDR2 LQKENI. J lost 5 bases, V lost 2 bases, and 7 bases had no gene match. CDR3 protein: CASSPKGGQGDQPQHF. CDR3 in DNA: TGTGCCAGCTCACCAAAGGGGGGACAGGGAGATCAGCCCCAGCATTTT.

In its sample, this clonotype was seen many times. V is TRBV7-9 and J is TRBJ2-1; D assignment may be TRBD1 or TRBD2 (6 bases each). Germline CDR1 reads SEHNR; CDR2 reads FQNEAQ (reference sequence). There are 14 residues in the CDR3. V lost 7 bases, J lost 7 bases, and 17 bases lay in between. CDR3 region: CASTNLRRGNEQFF. Here the CDR3 DNA reads TGTGCCAGCACCAACTTGAGGAGGGGGAATGAGCAGTTCTTC.

Many counts were recorded for this clonotype. The chain joins TRBV5-1 to TRBJ1-2; 7 bases map to TRBD1. J gave up 5 bases and V 4 bases, and 8 bases lay outside the gene matches. The germline CDR1 and CDR2 sequences are SGHRS and YFSETQ. There are 14 residues in the CDR3. CDR3 in amino acids: CASSLEGAGYGYTF. The CDR3 DNA reads as TGCGCCAGCAGCCTGGAGGGGGCTGGATATGGCTACACCTTC.

This clonotype has only a few counts. The chain carries TRBV4-1 and TRBJ2-7, with 7 bases lining up with TRBD1. The CDR3 totals 14 residues. CDR1 MGHRA and CDR2 YSYEKL come from the germline V gene. The V and J ends lost 4 bases and 2 bases, in that order; junction bases with no gene match: 5. The CDR3: CASSPRTGAYEQYV. In DNA, the CDR3 is TGCGCCAGCAGCCCGAGGACAGGCGCCTACGAGCAGTACGTC.